This entry lists 24 T cell receptor beta chains sequenced from one sample in a study of molecular identifiers for immune sequencing clone quantification. TCRdb re-derived calls from the PCR reads in MiXCR, one entry per CDR3 protein. The data show about 510,000 distinct CDR3 sequences, about 26% seen once. The sample comprised naive CD8+ T cells from blood, with Jurkat cell RNA spiked in. Noted subset: FACS-sorted CD8+CD4-CCR7+CD45RA+ naive T cells. Receptors were obtained from a human donor in good health. Some libraries in this study had Jurkat cell RNA spiked in.

The rearrangement joins TRBV3-1 to TRBJ2-2, with no clear D. The V end was cut by 0 bases, the J end by 7 bases, with 15 bases between. This CDR3 is 16 amino acids long. Germline values: CDR1 LGHDT, CDR2 YNNKEL (reference sequence). The DNA of the CDR3 is TGTGCCAGCAGCCAAGATCCTAGTTTGTATGGCGGGGAGCTGTTTTTT. It encodes CASSQDPSLYGGELFF.

The chain recombines TRBV27 with TRBJ1-6; TRBD1 agrees at 8 bases. The V and J ends lost 6 bases and 9 bases, in that order; junction bases with no gene match: 10. CDR3 length: 15 amino acids. Germline CDR1 reads MNHEY; CDR2 reads SMNVEV (reference sequence). The chain's CDR3 is CASSLTTGAGSPLHF. The CDR3 bases are TGTGCCAGCAGCCTCACGACAGGGGCAGGTTCACCCCTCCACTTT.

There are many counts of this clonotype. This sequence joins TRBV24-1 and TRBJ2-3; 7 positions agree with TRBD1. The CDR3 loop spans 13 amino acids. V was pared by 4 bases and J by 11 bases, with 8 bases of the junction left unmatched. The germline V gene has CDR1 KGHDR and CDR2 SFDVKD. The CDR3 region is CATSEEGTDMQYF. CDR3 coding DNA: TGTGCCACCAGTGAAGAAGGGACAGACATGCAGTATTTT.

The chain joins TRBV27 to TRBJ2-7; TRBD1 matches 9 bases. CDR3 length equals 17 residues. The germline CDR1 and CDR2 sequences are MNHEY and SMNVEV (reference sequence). With V trimmed by 2 bases and J by 5 bases, 13 bases remained unmatched. The CDR3 DNA is TGTGCCAGCAGTTTACTGTCCCCACAGGGGGCATTTGACGAGCAGTACTTC. It encodes CASSLLSPQGAFDEQYF.

This clonotype came up many times. The chain recombines TRBV7-2 with TRBJ1-3; D unclear. Looked up from germline, CDR1 is SGHTA and CDR2 is FQGNSA. Between the trimmed V and J ends, which lost 5 bases and 4 bases, there was a span of 3 bases. The CDR3 extends over 11 amino acids. The CDR3 here is CASSPGNTIYF. In DNA, the CDR3 is TGTGCCAGCAGCCCGGGAAACACCATATATTTT.

The chain has TRBV7-9 and TRBJ1-6, with D perhaps TRBD1 (5 bases). Germline CDR1 is SEHNR and CDR2 is FQNEAQ (reference sequence). V was cut by 5 bases and J by 6 bases, with 14 bases left in between. This CDR3 is built from 15 residues. The CDR3 nucleotides read TGTGCCAGCAGCCCGCCGACAGATTCTAATTCACCCCTCCACTTT. Protein sequence: CASSPPTDSNSPLHF.

The chain carries TRBV11-3 and TRBJ2-3; a weak D match, TRBD2 (5 bases). CDR1 is SGHNT and CDR2 is YENEEA in the germline V gene. This CDR3 has 15 residues. Trimming removed 5 bases from V and 0 bases from J, with 12 bases in between. This chain's CDR3 is CASSPGLKSTDTQYF. The CDR3 bases are TGTGCCAGCAGCCCCGGACTGAAAAGCACAGATACGCAGTATTTT.

This clonotype was seen a handful of times. This chain joins TRBV27 and TRBJ2-1; D may be TRBD1 (6 bases). Looked up from germline, CDR1 is MNHEY and CDR2 is SMNVEV (reference sequence). This CDR3 has 16 residues. V shed 7 bases and J shed 3 bases, with 19 bases lying between them. CDR3 DNA: TGTGCCAGCAAGGGAACAGGGCCCATGGGCTACAATGAGCAGTTCTTC. Protein sequence: CASKGTGPMGYNEQFF.

This clonotype appeared many times. V and J are TRBV7-2 and TRBJ2-7, with D possibly being TRBD1 (6 bases). The CDR3 consists of 12 residues. Trimming pared 8 bases from V and 0 bases from J, leaving 8 bases between. In germline, CDR1 is SGHTA, CDR2 FQGNSA. The CDR3 sequence is CASGDNSYEQYF. The CDR3, as DNA: TGTGCCAGCGGGGACAACTCCTACGAGCAGTACTTC.

CDR3 nucleotide sequence: TGTGCCAGCAGTTTAATGAACAGCGAAGAGACCCAGTACTTC. Translated: CASSLMNSEETQYF. The J gene is TRBJ2-5, the V gene TRBV28; D gene uncertain. The CDR3 length is 14 residues. CDR1 is MDHEN and CDR2 is SYDVKM in the germline V gene. Trimming pared 2 bases from V and 3 bases from J, leaving 10 bases between.

The sample holds a few counts of this clonotype. The chain has TRBV5-6 and TRBJ1-3; perhaps TRBD1 as D (6 bases). In germline, CDR1 is SGHDT, CDR2 YYEEEE. This CDR3 is built from 18 residues. Trimming removed 4 bases at V and 3 bases at J, with 23 bases between. The CDR3 here is CASSAGGAQRDYGNTIYF. CDR3 bases: TGTGCCAGCAGCGCCGGGGGGGCGCAAAGGGATTATGGAAACACCATATATTTT.

Only a few counts were recorded for this clonotype. CDR3 sequence: CNAVGSVYQETQYF. The CDR3 DNA sequence: TGTAACGCCGTGGGGTCCGTCTACCAAGAGACCCAGTACTTC. The chain carries TRBV5-6 and TRBJ2-5; D unresolved. CDR1 and CDR2 (germline): SGHDT, YYEEEE. The CDR3 spans 14 residues.

This clonotype has at least ten counts. The CDR3 nucleotides are TGTGCCAGCAGCTTAGGGGCTGGGGCAGATACGCAGTATTTT. It yields the protein CASSLGAGADTQYF. The V and J genes are TRBV11-2 and TRBJ2-3; D is unresolved. Germline loops: CDR1 SGHAT, CDR2 FQNNGV. The CDR3 totals 14 residues. Trimming shortened V by 1 base and J by 4 bases, and 9 bases separated the two germline ends.

To note about this clonotype: A much larger clone lies one base from this, so it may be a read error. This rearrangement joins TRBV7-9 to TRBJ2-3; D not certain. The germline V gene has CDR1 SEHNR and CDR2 FQNEAQ (reference sequence). The CDR3 is 16 residues long. Trimming pared 2 bases from V and 1 base from J, leaving 13 bases between. CDR3 nucleotide sequence: TGTGCCAGCAGCTTATGGTCGGACGGTCGCACAGATACGCAGTATTTT. It specifies CASSLWSDGRTDTQYF.

Turning to this clonotype: A single base separates this from a much larger clone, so it may be a read error. The V call is TRBV5-3, the J call TRBJ2-3, with TRBD2 matching over 9 bases. Being an ORF, TRBV5-3 has a function that is uncertain. CDR3 length equals 16 residues. Trimming removed 9 bases from V and 0 bases from J; junction bases left unmatched: 11. CDR3: CANSLSLAGSTDTQYF. CDR3 sequence (DNA): TGTGCCAACAGCTTGAGTCTAGCGGGGAGCACAGATACGCAGTATTTT.

In DNA form, the CDR3 reads TGCGCCAGCAGTGATGCAACGGCTCGTGCGACAGGGGAACATGAAGCTTTCTTT. It yields the protein CASSDATARATGEHEAFF. The rearrangement joins TRBV10-2 to TRBJ1-1; 8 bases map to TRBD1. The V segment lost 3 bases and the J segment 7 bases; nucleotides outside the gene matches: 19. CDR1 and CDR2 from the germline V gene are WSHSY and SAAADI. The CDR3 loop spans 18 amino acids.

Turning to this clonotype: A much larger clone differs from this one at a single base, so this may be a read error. The V gene is TRBV6-2 or TRBV6-3, the J gene TRBJ1-5, with a possible D match to TRBD1 (6 bases). Trimming left V 7 bases short and J 6 bases short, with 19 bases between. Germline CDR1 MNHEY, CDR2 SVGEGT. This CDR3 has 15 amino acids. CDR3 loop: CASTIGLRGAQPQHF. As DNA, the CDR3 is TGTGCCAGCACCATCGGGCTCCGGGGGGCTCAGCCCCAGCATTTT.

The rearrangement joins TRBV3-1 to TRBJ2-2, with TRBD1 matching over 8 bases. The CDR3 totals 16 residues. Germline V gene data show CDR1 as LGHDT and CDR2 as YNNKEL (reference sequence). J was trimmed by 5 bases and V by 1 base; bases with no gene match: 6. Here the CDR3 reads CASSQGRQGRTGELFF. CDR3 DNA: TGTGCCAGCAGCCAAGGGCGACAGGGGCGAACCGGGGAGCTGTTTTTT.

This clonotype was picked up many times. V and J are TRBV28 and TRBJ1-1; 11 nucleotides line up with TRBD1. This CDR3 is 16 amino acids long. CDR1 and CDR2 (germline): MDHEN, SYDVKM. With V trimmed by 5 bases and J by 4 bases, 9 bases remained unmatched. The CDR3 protein is CASSPGTGGLGTEAFF. Here the CDR3 DNA reads TGTGCCAGCAGTCCCGGGACAGGGGGTTTGGGCACTGAAGCTTTCTTT.

This clonotype was seen a handful of times. The V and J genes are TRBV20-1 and TRBJ2-7, with 9 bases lining up with TRBD2. Germline CDR1 is DFQATT and CDR2 is SNEGSKA (reference sequence). Trimming cost V 4 bases and J 2 bases; bases outside gene matches: 9. This CDR3 contains 15 residues. In nucleotides, the CDR3 is TGCAGTGCTAAAACGGGAGCGGGAGGCCCCTACGAGCAGTACTTC. Translated, it gives CSAKTGAGGPYEQYF.

This clonotype was seen a handful of times. V gene TRBV27 combines with J gene TRBJ2-7, with TRBD2 matching over 12 bases. This CDR3 contains 15 residues. Germline loops: CDR1 MNHEY, CDR2 SMNVEV (reference sequence). V lost 5 bases to trimming and J lost 4 bases; unmatched junction nucleotides: 6. DNA of the CDR3: TGTGCCAGCAGTATGACTAGCGGGAGTGGGTACGAGCAGTACTTC. Translating gives CASSMTSGSGYEQYF.

Turning to this clonotype: One base away lies a much larger clone, so this may be a sequencing read error. The V gene is TRBV29-1, the J gene TRBJ2-2; tentative D call: TRBD2 (6 bases). CDR1 and CDR2 (germline): SQVTM, ANQGSEA. CDR3 length: 13 residues. The V end lost 3 bases, the J end lost 5 bases, and 10 bases lay between the germline ends. In DNA form, the CDR3 reads TGCAGCGTTGATGCGGGGAAGACCGGGGAGCTGTTTTTT. As protein: CSVDAGKTGELFF.

As concerns this clonotype: This may come from a read error, since a much larger clone is one base off. The V and J genes are TRBV7-9 and TRBJ1-4; 7 bases are shared with TRBD1. The length of the CDR3 is 11 residues. CDR1 and CDR2 from the germline V gene are SEHNR and FQNEAQ (reference sequence). In nucleotides, the CDR3 is TGTGCCAGCAGATTAGCGGGACAGTTTTTTTTT. It is translated as CASRLAGQFFF.

Points on this clonotype: An end of the junction differs from the germline gene, which may be a read error. V is TRBV7-3 and J is TRBJ1-1; perhaps TRBD1 as D (5 bases). Germline-derived CDR1 and CDR2 are SGHTA and FQGTGA. The CDR3 is 15 amino acids. The CDR3 sequence is CASSLTGGFSTGAFF. Written as DNA, the CDR3 is TGTGCCAGCAGCTTAACGGGGGGTTTTAGCACTGGAGCTTTCTTT.